This T cell receptor beta chain was obtained from a study of T cell responses to AZD1222 COVID-19 vaccine. As concerns this clone: The antigen remains unidentified.

The junction had 21 bases not matched to a gene; V was cut back by 6 bases and J by 9 bases. The CDR3 runs 18 residues. CDR1 and CDR2 (germline): PRHDT, FYEKMQ (reference sequence). The repertoire was sequenced with immunoSEQ multiplex PCR; TCRdb's copy has only in-frame clones and lacks some. The sample yields some 96,000 clones, roughly 90% seen once. Study-wide findings and caveats: Two AZD1222 administrations were followed by greater Spike-specific TCR breadth and depth. The sample set comprised mostly white British donors with more females, and clonal diversity was possibly underestimated.

The TCR comes from an adult who received the AZD1222 COVID-19 vaccine. The chain employs TRBV13 and TRBJ2-1, with 9 bases aligning to TRBD1. Sequences were derived from peripheral blood, sampled 28 days after the second AZD1222 dose. The CDR3 protein is CASSFYPDSGQGRGEQFF. The CDR3 DNA sequence: TGTGCCAGCAGTTTTTACCCCGATTCGGGACAGGGAAGGGGTGAGCAGTTCTTC.